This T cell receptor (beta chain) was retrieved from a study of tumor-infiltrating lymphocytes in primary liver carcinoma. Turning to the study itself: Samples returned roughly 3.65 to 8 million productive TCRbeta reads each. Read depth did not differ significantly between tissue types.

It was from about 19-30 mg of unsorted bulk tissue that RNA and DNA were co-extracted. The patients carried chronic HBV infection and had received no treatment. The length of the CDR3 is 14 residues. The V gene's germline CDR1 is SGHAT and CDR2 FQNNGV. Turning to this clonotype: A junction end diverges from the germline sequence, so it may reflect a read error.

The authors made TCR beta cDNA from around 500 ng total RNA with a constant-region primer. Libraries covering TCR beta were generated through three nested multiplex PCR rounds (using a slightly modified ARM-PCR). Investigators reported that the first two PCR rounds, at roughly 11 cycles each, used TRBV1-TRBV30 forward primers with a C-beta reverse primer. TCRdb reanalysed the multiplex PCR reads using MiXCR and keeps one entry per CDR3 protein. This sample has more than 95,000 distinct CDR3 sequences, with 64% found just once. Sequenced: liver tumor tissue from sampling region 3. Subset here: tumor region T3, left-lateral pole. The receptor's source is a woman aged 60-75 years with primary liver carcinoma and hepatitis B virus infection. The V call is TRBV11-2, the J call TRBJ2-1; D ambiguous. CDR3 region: CAGSLGSVYNEQFF. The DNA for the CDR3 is TGTGCCGGCAGCTTGGGGTCGGTGTACAATGAGCAGTTCTTC.